The 23 T cell receptor beta chains reported below all come from one sample, sequenced in a study of breast tumors, draining lymph nodes, adjacent tissues. Samples came from axillary lymph nodes draining the breast cancer. TCRdb itself ran the multiplex PCR reads through MiXCR, one entry per CDR3 protein. The table shows 75,000 to 100,000 distinct CDR3 sequences, with roughly a fifth occurring only once. Sequenced material: axillary lymph node tissue. Receptors were obtained from a female donor with breast cancer. Some clones in this sample may be carry-over from other donors' samples.

There are many counts of this clonotype. The chain combines TRBV6-1 with TRBJ1-5; maybe TRBD1 (6 bases). Germline values: CDR1 MNHNS, CDR2 SASEGT. V was shortened by 11 bases and J by 4 bases, with 15 bases between the two germline ends. The CDR3 extends over 13 amino acids. In DNA, the CDR3 is TGTGCCGGTCGACAGGCTATAAATCAGCCCCAGCATTTT. Residues: CAGRQAINQPQHF.

This clonotype was observed at least ten times. CDR3 nucleotide sequence: TGTGCCTGGAGAAACAGGGGAAACGAGCAGTACTTC. This gives the protein CAWRNRGNEQYF. The chain combines TRBV30 with TRBJ2-7; TRBD1 matches 7 bases. Losses at the gene ends were 3 bases for V and 5 bases for J; bases not matched to a gene: 4. The CDR3 runs to 12 residues. Germline loops: CDR1 GTSNPN, CDR2 SVGIG (reference sequence).

This clonotype was detected only once. A clone one base away is much larger, so this may be a read error. V gene TRBV5-6 combines with J gene TRBJ2-6; no clear D gene. Germline loops: CDR1 SGHDT, CDR2 YYEEEE. There are 14 residues in the CDR3. V lost 6 bases and J 4 bases, leaving 11 bases between the germline ends. CDR3: CASTPSKGANVLTF. DNA for the CDR3: TGTGCCAGCACTCCTTCTAAGGGGGCCAACGTCCTGACTTTC.

This clonotype has ten or more counts. This chain joins TRBV5-1 and TRBJ1-4; 10 bases fit TRBD1. With 2 bases clipped from V and 5 bases from J, the junction kept 3 bases outside the gene matches. The V gene's germline CDR1 is SGHRS and CDR2 YFSETQ. This CDR3 is built from 15 residues. The CDR3 DNA reads as TGCGCCAGCAGCTTACAGGGACAGGGGAATGAAAAACTGTTTTTT. It specifies CASSLQGQGNEKLFF. Using reference TRBV5-1 and TRBJ1-4 for the parts outside the CDR3, the full variable domain is KAGVTQTPRYLIKTRGQQVTLSCSPISGHRSVSWYQQTPGQGLQFLFEYFSETQRNKGNFPGRFSGRQFSNSRSEMNVSTLELGDSALYLCASSLQGQGNEKLFFGSGTQLSVL.

The J gene is TRBJ1-1, the V gene TRBV5-1; D is unclear. The CDR3 loop spans 12 amino acids. The V gene's germline CDR1 is SGHRS and CDR2 YFSETQ. The ends were cut back, 0 bases at V and 3 bases at J, with 3 bases in the middle. CDR3 nucleotides: TGCGCCAGCAGCTTGGGACACACTGAAGCTTTCTTT. It codes for CASSLGHTEAFF.

A few counts support this clonotype. This sequence joins TRBV28 and TRBJ2-5, with TRBD2 matching 8 bases. The CDR3 has 16 amino acids. Germline V gives CDR1 MDHEN, CDR2 SYDVKM. With V trimmed by 5 bases and J by 5 bases, 13 bases remained unmatched. DNA of the CDR3: TGTGCCAGCAGTCCCGCAGGCAGCGGGAGTTGGGAGACCCAGTACTTC. This encodes CASSPAGSGSWETQYF.

Details on this clonotype: A much larger clone is a single base away; this may be a read error. V and J are TRBV28 and TRBJ2-7; D may be TRBD2 (6 bases). The CDR3 length is 14 residues. Looked up from germline, CDR1 is MDHEN and CDR2 is SYDVKM. Trimming took off 6 bases at V and 6 bases at J, with 18 bases between the two ends. The CDR3, as DNA: TGTGCCAGCAGGTTTGCGGGGAAGGCGGGCGAGCAGTACTTC. It specifies CASRFAGKAGEQYF.

The chain couples TRBV18 to TRBJ2-7; D gene ambiguous. The CDR3 covers 14 residues. Germline CDR1 reads KGHSH; CDR2 reads LQKENI. V gave up 4 bases and J gave up 0 bases, with 10 bases separating them. The CDR3 nucleotides are TGTGCCAGCTCACGCAACACGGGCTCCTACGAGCAGTACTTC. Its translation: CASSRNTGSYEQYF.

This clonotype was recorded at least ten times. The CDR3, as DNA: TGCGCCAGCAGCTTGGGAGGTGATTCCTACAATGAGCAGTTCTTC. It specifies CASSLGGDSYNEQFF. The chain combines TRBV5-1 with TRBJ2-1; D uncertain. V was clipped by 0 bases and J by 1 base, with 8 bases between them. The germline gives CDR1 SGHRS, CDR2 YFSETQ. The CDR3 has 15 residues.

In DNA, the CDR3 is TGTGCCAGCAGCCAAGGGGACAGCAGCTCCTATAATTCACCCCTCCACTTT. This sequence encodes CASSQGDSSSYNSPLHF. The chain recombines TRBV3-1 with TRBJ1-6, with 7 nucleotides matching TRBD1. J was trimmed by 0 bases and V by 1 base; bases with no gene match: 3. This CDR3 has 17 amino acids. CDR1 and CDR2 (germline): LGHDT, YNNKEL (reference sequence).

The table lists this clonotype with many counts. The chain links TRBV6-4 to TRBJ2-1; weak D call: TRBD1 (5 bases). Trimming took off 9 bases at V and 9 bases at J, with 15 bases between the two ends. Looked up from germline, CDR1 is MRHNA and CDR2 is SNTAGT. This CDR3 has 12 residues. As DNA, the CDR3 is TGTGCCAGAACCCCAGGGTTTGGTGAGCAGTTCTTC. Its protein is CARTPGFGEQFF.

Ten or more counts support this clonotype. The V call is TRBV4-1, the J call TRBJ1-6; D ambiguous. The germline V gene has CDR1 MGHRA and CDR2 YSYEKL. The CDR3 runs 14 residues. The V and J ends lost 4 bases and 7 bases respectively, with 11 bases between them. This CDR3 reads CASSLTKPNSPLHF. The CDR3 nucleotides are TGCGCCAGCAGCCTTACCAAACCCAATTCACCCCTCCACTTT.

This clonotype was found many times. This chain uses TRBV6-2 or TRBV6-3 with TRBJ2-3, with D unresolved. CDR1 is MNHEY, CDR2 SVGEGT, per germline. This CDR3 has 14 residues. V was pared by 2 bases and J by 2 bases, with 8 bases between. The CDR3 protein is CASSYGRTTDTQYF. CDR3 DNA sequence: TGTGCCAGCAGTTACGGCAGGACCACAGATACGCAGTATTTT.

V usage is TRBV5-4 and J usage is TRBJ2-4; 10 bases match TRBD2. Trimming cost V 4 bases and J 6 bases; bases outside gene matches: 7. Germline V gene data show CDR1 as SGHNT and CDR2 as YYREEE (reference sequence). The length of the CDR3 is 15 residues. The CDR3 region is CASSHLAGEVNIQYF. DNA for the CDR3: TGTGCCAGCAGCCACCTAGCGGGGGAAGTAAACATTCAGTACTTC.

The V and J genes are TRBV4-1 and TRBJ2-1, with 12 bases that match TRBD2. Losses at the gene ends were 4 bases for V and 1 base for J; bases not matched to a gene: 5. The CDR3 extends over 17 amino acids. The germline V gene encodes CDR1 MGHRA and CDR2 YSYEKL. The CDR3 DNA is TGCGCCAGCAGCCCCTCGACTAGCGGGGGATCCTACAATGAGCAGTTCTTC. Amino acids: CASSPSTSGGSYNEQFF.

The gene calls are TRBV28 and TRBJ2-1; D not certain. Germline V CDR1 and CDR2: MDHEN, SYDVKM. V lost 11 bases and J 2 bases, leaving 16 bases between the germline ends. The CDR3 covers 14 residues. The CDR3 coding sequence is TGTGCCTCCGGCGGCGGAGCCACCTACAATGAGCAGTTCTTC. This encodes CASGGGATYNEQFF.

On this clonotype itself: A single base separates this from a much larger clone, so it may be a read error. This chain joins TRBV5-1 and TRBJ2-1, with 7 nucleotides matching TRBD2. V trimming: 5 bases; J trimming: 1 base; junction bases outside the gene matches: 9. The CDR3 length is 16 residues. Germline V gene lookup returns CDR1 SGHRS and CDR2 YFSETQ. The CDR3 protein is CASRDGPAGSYNEQFF. CDR3 bases: TGCGCCAGCAGGGATGGACCAGCGGGGTCCTACAATGAGCAGTTCTTC.

In this sample, this clonotype turned up many times. The CDR3 DNA reads as TGTGCCGGGGGACTAGCGGCATCCTACGAGCAGTACTTC. It specifies CAGGLAASYEQYF. The rearrangement links TRBV7-3 to TRBJ2-7, with 11 bases identical to TRBD2. J was trimmed by 1 base and V by 11 bases; bases with no gene match: 4. Germline CDR1 SGHTA, CDR2 FQGTGA. The CDR3 spans 13 residues.

Ten or more counts support this clonotype. This rearrangement joins TRBV5-1 to TRBJ1-5; the match to TRBD1 covers 10 bases. The CDR3 extends over 15 amino acids. With 4 bases clipped from V and 7 bases from J, the junction kept 8 bases outside the gene matches. Germline-derived CDR1 and CDR2 are SGHRS and YFSETQ. CDR3 region: CASSIGTGAVQPQHF. The CDR3 bases are TGCGCCAGCAGCATTGGGACAGGGGCTGTCCAGCCCCAGCATTTT.

A remark on this clonotype: A much larger clone lies a single base off, so this may be a read error. The chain uses TRBV19 and TRBJ2-3, with TRBD2 matching over 7 bases. Germline V lookup: CDR1 LNHDA, CDR2 SQIVND (reference sequence). The CDR3 runs to 16 residues. CDR3 in DNA: TGTACCAGTAGTAAAGGCGGTGCGGGAGCCACAGATACGCAGTATTTT. Protein: CTSSKGGAGATDTQYF.

Of note for this clonotype: Since a much larger clone is just one base distant, this may be a read error. The chain has TRBV20-1 and TRBJ2-7; the D gene could be TRBD1 or TRBD2 (5 bases each). This CDR3 comprises 12 residues. Per the germline V gene, CDR1 is DFQATT and CDR2 is SNEGSKA (reference sequence). This chain's CDR3 is CSAGTLSYGQYF. DNA of the CDR3: TGCAGCGCCGGGACCCTGTCCTACGGGCAGTACTTC.

This clonotype was recorded at least ten times. This chain links TRBV13 with TRBJ1-6; TRBD1 aligns across 7 bases. The CDR3 spans 14 residues. Germline V gene data show CDR1 as PRHDT and CDR2 as FYEKMQ (reference sequence). Unmatched junction bases numbered 8, after V lost 5 bases and J lost 10 bases. The CDR3 reads CASSLPGGGSPLHF. As DNA, the CDR3 is TGTGCCAGCAGCCTACCAGGGGGGGGATCACCCCTCCACTTT.

Remarks on this clonotype: A read error may be the cause here, since a much bigger clone is one base away. The gene calls are TRBV5-1 and TRBJ1-4; D gene ambiguous. CDR1 and CDR2 (germline): SGHRS, YFSETQ. The CDR3 spans 17 residues. The CDR3 is CASSLSISSYEGEQLFF. For the CDR3, the DNA is TGCGCCAGCAGCTTGTCTATCTCATCCTATGAGGGTGAACAACTGTTTTTT.